The next 4 T cell receptor beta chains were all read from a single sample in a study of blood T cell repertoires in COVID-19. TCRdb's table, derived via immunoSEQ multiplex PCR, lists solely in-frame clones and lacks some. Among roughly 250,000 clones listed, 84% were seen once. The specimen was peripheral blood. Source of these receptors: a woman in her thirties or forties who had recovered from COVID-19.

The chain carries TRBV29-1 and TRBJ2-1; 7 nucleotides line up with TRBD2. After removal of 7 bases from V and 11 bases from J, the junction contained 8 bases not matched to a gene. CDR3 length equals 11 residues. Germline CDR1 and CDR2: SQVTM and ANQGSEA. In DNA form, the CDR3 reads TGCAGCGCGGAGGCGGGACTACAGCAGTTCTTC. The encoded protein is CSAEAGLQQFF.

This clone was counted once. The V and J genes are TRBV28 and TRBJ1-2; 9 positions match TRBD1. The CDR3 contains 14 residues. V lost 4 bases, J lost 8 bases, and 8 bases stayed unmatched. CDR1 is MDHEN, CDR2 SYDVKM, per germline. CDR3 nucleotide sequence: TGTGCCAGCAGTTCTGAGGACAGGGGTCGGGGCTACACCTTC. The encoded protein is CASSSEDRGRGYTF.

The chain recombines TRBV30 with TRBJ1-5, with D hard to call. This CDR3 contains 13 residues. Germline V gives CDR1 GTSNPN, CDR2 SVGIG (reference sequence). Trimming pared 0 bases from V and 4 bases from J, leaving 7 bases between. As DNA, the CDR3 is TGTGCCTGGAGTGTCTCGGAGAATCAGCCCCAGCATTTT. It encodes CAWSVSENQPQHF.

The chain recombines TRBV7-9 with TRBJ2-2; 11 bases map to TRBD1. The CDR3 has 17 residues. Trimming at V came to 6 bases and at J to 4 bases, leaving 10 bases not matched to a gene. Germline-derived CDR1 and CDR2 are SEHNR and FQNEAQ (reference sequence). DNA of the CDR3: TGTGCCAGCAGGCGAGAACCGGGACAGGGGGGCACCGGGGAGCTGTTTTTT. Amino acid sequence: CASRREPGQGGTGELFF.